This T cell receptor beta chain was sequenced for a study of spatial heterogeneity in lung cancer (dated by TCRdb to between 2019 and 2020). About the study as a whole: Beta-chain transcripts were consistently detected in greater numbers than alpha-chain transcripts, which likely reflects a higher abundance of beta-chain transcripts. TCR transcript counts in tumor regions correlated strongly with a T cell transcriptional module score from matched bulk RNA-seq. In the raw uncorrected reads, each unique combination of TCR and UMI appeared more than ten times on average. In non-small cell lung cancer, the study made a quantitative comparison of TCR alpha and beta repertoires among multiple tumor regions, matched nontumor lung and blood. The study linked features of the TCR repertoire to counts of nonsynonymous mutations, which were determined by whole-exome sequencing of tumor tissue. At surgery, hundreds of tumor regions, around 65 matched nontumor lung samples and about 56 PBMC samples were TCR-sequenced for both alpha and beta chains. Summary of the overall study and its limitations: The tumor nonsynonymous mutation count correlated with the number of expanded intratumoral alpha and beta TCRs. Confirming at a functional level the hypothesis that regional TCRs recognize regional mutations was considered to require additional single-cell paired TCR alpha and beta sequencing. TCR-seq coverage of tumor T cells was estimated at only 7% to 8.5% for alpha chains and 11% to 15% for beta chains. Counts of ubiquitous and regional expanded TCRs correlated with counts of ubiquitous and regional nonsynonymous mutations, respectively.

The time point label of this sample denotes: sample taken at primary tumor resection. The donors were around 69 patients from the lung TRACERx cohort who had early-stage, untreated non-small cell lung cancer. Without any cell sorting, TCR sequencing was performed on whole RNA extracted either from tumor and nontumor lung tissue or from cryopreserved PBMC samples. Only patients for whom sufficient RNA was available from at least two tumor regions were selected for TCR sequencing. Before selection, tumor and adjacent nontumor lung specimens were reviewed by a lung pathologist. This clonotype was seen a few times. Its antigen has not been determined. Base-call qualities are not available, and no considerably larger clone is one nucleotide away. Measured from the cysteine to the phenylalanine, the CDR3 is 13 residues long. Just CDR3 DNA is preserved here, 39 bases in frame from base 1. Based on the germline V gene (reference sequence), the CDR1 and CDR2 sequences are DFQATT and SNEGSKA. Cut back by 6 bases and 3 bases, the V and J ends lie 15 bases apart.

The library was made by 5' RACE. The sample was run on a NextSeq 500. In the TCR library protocol, a unique molecular identifier was attached to each TCR cDNA molecule so that PCR and sequencing errors could be corrected. For the original study's pipeline: TCR identification, UMI-based error correction and CDR3 extraction were performed with Decombinator tools. TCRs above a frequency of 2 per 1,000, corresponding to the top 1% of the tumor frequency distribution, were defined as expanded. Expanded tumor TCRs were classed as regional if statistically deemed absent (corrected P<0.05) from at least one tumor region, otherwise ubiquitous. Rényi diversity was computed with the R vegan package after subsampling each repertoire 100 times to 5,000 TCRs. CDR3 similarity networks were built from amino acid triplet string-kernel similarity, with CDR3s being connected when pairwise similarity was above 0.82. TCRdb reprocessed the public reads (quality trimming at Q25 with fastp, clone calling with MiXCR) and kept in-frame beta chains. Each entry merges the rows of one CDR3 protein and shows their most common DNA and genes. These V and J calls originate from TCRdb's pipeline instead of the authors' own analysis. For this sample the table gives about 10,000 distinct CDR3 sequences, of which around 7.8% were detected only once. The top ten constitute about a fifth of the sample.

Recombination joined TRBV20-1 with TRBJ2-7, with the D assignment possibly TRBD1 or TRBD2, given 6 matching bases for each. The starting material was lung tumor tissue, obtained at surgery. The receptor was derived from a male donor with early-stage non-small cell lung cancer. The nucleotide sequence reads TGCAGTGCCCAGGGGCTAGCGCTCTACGAGCAGTACTTC. It translates as CSAQGLALYEQYF.